What follows describes a single T cell receptor beta chain. Its antigen is unidentified. Other DNA sequences in the same sample also yield this CDR3. The sample originates from a study of shared clonotypes between healthy human individuals. Notes on the study in general: Naive subsets generally exceeded memory subsets in estimated richness.

Several immunoSEQ plates held equal portions of the genomic DNA taken from each subset. Authors' methods: With immunoSEQ giving junction-only sequences and no quality scores, filtering differed. Assay used: immunoSEQ multiplex PCR; TCRdb lists only in-frame clones, some missing. V and J calls and clone size are copied from that table; D and trimming were computed from the DNA. The sample has about 2.3 million clones; 85% to 95% are singletons. The germline CDR1 and CDR2 sequences are LNHDA and SQIVND (reference sequence). The V gene end was trimmed by 6 bases and the J gene end by 7 bases; junction bases not matched to a gene: 4. This CDR3 region has 13 residues.

The sample was naive CD4+ T cells from PBMCs. Regarding subset: CD45RA+ positively selected. The TCR originated in a man aged 18 to 35 in good health. Some clones in this sample may be carry-over from other donors' samples. V and J are TRBV19 and TRBJ2-7; 12 positions agree with TRBD1. CDR3 nucleotide sequence: TGTGCCAGTAGCCGGGACAGGGGGCGGGAGCAGTACTTC. Translating it yields CASSRDRGREQYF. Variable domain in full (rest from reference TRBV19 and TRBJ2-7): DGGITQSPKYLFRKEGQNVTLSCEQNLNHDAMYWYRQDPGQGLRLIYYSQIVNDFQKGDIAEGYSVSREKKESFPLTVTSAQKNPTAFYLCASSRDRGREQYFGPGTRLTVT.